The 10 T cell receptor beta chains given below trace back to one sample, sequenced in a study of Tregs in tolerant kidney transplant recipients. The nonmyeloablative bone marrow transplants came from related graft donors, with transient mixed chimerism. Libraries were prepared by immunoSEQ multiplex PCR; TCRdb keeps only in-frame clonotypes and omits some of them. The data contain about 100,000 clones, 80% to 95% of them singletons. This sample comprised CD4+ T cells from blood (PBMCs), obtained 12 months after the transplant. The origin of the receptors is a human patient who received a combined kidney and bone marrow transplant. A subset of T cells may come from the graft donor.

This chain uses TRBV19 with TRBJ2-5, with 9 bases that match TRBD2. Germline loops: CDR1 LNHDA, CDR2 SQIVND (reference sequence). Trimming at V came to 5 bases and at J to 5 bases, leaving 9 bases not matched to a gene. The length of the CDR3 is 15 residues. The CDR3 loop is CASSSIAGESETQYF. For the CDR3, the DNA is TGTGCCAGTAGTTCCATAGCGGGAGAGAGTGAGACCCAGTACTTC.

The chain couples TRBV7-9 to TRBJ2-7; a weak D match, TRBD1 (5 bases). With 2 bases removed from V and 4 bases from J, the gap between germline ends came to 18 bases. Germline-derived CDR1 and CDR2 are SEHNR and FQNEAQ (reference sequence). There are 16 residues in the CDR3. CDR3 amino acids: CASSLSGARVGYEQYF. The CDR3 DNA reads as TGTGCCAGCAGCTTATCAGGTGCCAGGGTGGGTTACGAGCAGTACTTC.

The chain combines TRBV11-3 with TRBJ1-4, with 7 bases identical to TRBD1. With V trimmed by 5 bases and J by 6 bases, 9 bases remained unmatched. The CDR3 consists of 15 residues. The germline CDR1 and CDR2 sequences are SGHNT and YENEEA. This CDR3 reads CASSPYRGQDEKLFF. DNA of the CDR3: TGTGCCAGCAGCCCGTACAGGGGACAAGATGAAAAACTGTTTTTT.

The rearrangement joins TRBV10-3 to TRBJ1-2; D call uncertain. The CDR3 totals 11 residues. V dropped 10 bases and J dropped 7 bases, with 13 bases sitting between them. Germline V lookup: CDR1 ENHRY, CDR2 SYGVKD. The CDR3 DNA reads TGTGCCAGCGGCCTCGGGAGTGGCTACACCTTC. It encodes CASGLGSGYTF.

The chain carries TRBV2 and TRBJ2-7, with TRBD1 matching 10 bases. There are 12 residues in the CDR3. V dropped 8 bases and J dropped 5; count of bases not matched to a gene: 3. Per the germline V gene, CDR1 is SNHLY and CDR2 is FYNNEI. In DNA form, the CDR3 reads TGTGCCAGCGGGACAGGGGAAGACGAGCAGTACTTC. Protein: CASGTGEDEQYF. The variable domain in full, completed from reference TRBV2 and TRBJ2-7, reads EPEVTQTPSHQVTQMGQEVILRCVPISNHLYFYWYRQILGQKVEFLVSFYNNEISEKSEIFDDQFSVERPDGSNFTLKIRSTKLEDSAMYFCASGTGEDEQYFGPGTRLTVT.

CDR3 amino acids: CASSLGLGEQYF. In nucleotides, the CDR3 is TGTGCCAGCAGCTTAGGGCTTGGCGAGCAGTACTTC. The chain is built from TRBV7-9 and TRBJ2-7, with D unresolved. The CDR3 covers 12 residues. Germline values: CDR1 SEHNR, CDR2 FQNEAQ (reference sequence). Deletions cut 1 base from V and 6 bases from J, with 7 bases between.

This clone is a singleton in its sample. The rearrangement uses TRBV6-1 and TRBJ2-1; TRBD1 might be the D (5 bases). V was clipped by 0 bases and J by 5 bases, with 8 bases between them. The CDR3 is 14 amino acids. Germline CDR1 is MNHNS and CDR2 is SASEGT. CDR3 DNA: TGTGCCAGCAGTGAAGCGGGGCAGAACAATGAGCAGTTCTTC. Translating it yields CASSEAGQNNEQFF.

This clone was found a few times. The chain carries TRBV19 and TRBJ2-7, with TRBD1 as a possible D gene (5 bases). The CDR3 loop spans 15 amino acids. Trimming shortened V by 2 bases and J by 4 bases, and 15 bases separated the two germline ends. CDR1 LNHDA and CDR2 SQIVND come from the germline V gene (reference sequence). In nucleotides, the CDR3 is TGTGCCAGTAGTATATCGATGGGGCGCTTATACGAGCAGTACTTC. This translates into CASSISMGRLYEQYF. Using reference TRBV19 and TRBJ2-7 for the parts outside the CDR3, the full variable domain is DGGITQSPKYLFRKEGQNVTLSCEQNLNHDAMYWYRQDPGQGLRLIYYSQIVNDFQKGDIAEGYSVSREKKESFPLTVTSAQKNPTAFYLCASSISMGRLYEQYFGPGTRLTVT.

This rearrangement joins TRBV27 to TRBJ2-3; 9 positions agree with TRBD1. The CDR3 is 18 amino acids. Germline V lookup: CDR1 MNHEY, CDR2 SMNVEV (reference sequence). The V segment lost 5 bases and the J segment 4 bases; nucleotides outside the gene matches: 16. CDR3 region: CASSRHRGQVISPDTQYF. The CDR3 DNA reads TGTGCCAGCAGTAGACACAGGGGGCAAGTGATAAGCCCAGATACGCAGTATTTT.

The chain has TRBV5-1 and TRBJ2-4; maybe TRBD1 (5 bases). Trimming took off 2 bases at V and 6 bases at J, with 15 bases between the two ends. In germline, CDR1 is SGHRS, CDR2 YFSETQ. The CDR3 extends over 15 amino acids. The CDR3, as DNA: TGCGCCAGCAGCTTCCCCGACAGTTGGGCAAACATTCAGTACTTC. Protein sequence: CASSFPDSWANIQYF. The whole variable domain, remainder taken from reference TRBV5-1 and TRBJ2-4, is KAGVTQTPRYLIKTRGQQVTLSCSPISGHRSVSWYQQTPGQGLQFLFEYFSETQRNKGNFPGRFSGRQFSNSRSEMNVSTLELGDSALYLCASSFPDSWANIQYFGAGTRLSVL.